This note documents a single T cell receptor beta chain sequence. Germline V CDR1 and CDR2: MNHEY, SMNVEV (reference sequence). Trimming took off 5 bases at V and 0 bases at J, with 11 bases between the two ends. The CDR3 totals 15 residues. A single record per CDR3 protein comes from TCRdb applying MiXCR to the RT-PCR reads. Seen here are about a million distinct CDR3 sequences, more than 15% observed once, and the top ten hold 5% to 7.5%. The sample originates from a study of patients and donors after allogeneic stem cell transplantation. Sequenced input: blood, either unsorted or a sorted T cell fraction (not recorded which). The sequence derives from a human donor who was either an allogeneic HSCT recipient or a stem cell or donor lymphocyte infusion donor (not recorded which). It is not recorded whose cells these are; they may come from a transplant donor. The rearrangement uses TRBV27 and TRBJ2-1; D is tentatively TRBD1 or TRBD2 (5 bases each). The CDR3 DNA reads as TGTGCCAGCAGTGAGAGGGGAAGCTCCTACAATGAGCAGTTCTTC. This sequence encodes CASSERGSSYNEQFF.